This record looks at one TCR beta chain sequence and its context. The protocol was immunoSEQ multiplex PCR, while the TCRdb copy is restricted to in-frame clones and leaves out a portion. The data hold 150,000 to 200,000 clones, with 75% to 85% observed a single time. CDR1 is SEHNR, CDR2 FQNEAQ, per germline (reference sequence). CDR3 size: 14 residues. V gave up 8 bases and J gave up 7 bases, with 17 bases separating them. These data are taken from a study of blood T cell repertoires in COVID-19. This TCR came from a man between 40 and 49 years old who had recovered from COVID-19. The chain combines TRBV7-9 with TRBJ1-4; no reliable D call. The sample comprised PBMCs or T cells enriched from blood (not recorded which). The CDR3 nucleotides read TGTGCCAGCCCCGATCCCGTTGGAGGTGAAAAACTGTTTTTT. Translated, it gives CASPDPVGGEKLFF.